The rows below give T cell receptor beta chains drawn from one sample of a study of blood T cell repertoires in COVID-19. Clones were read by immunoSEQ multiplex PCR, and TCRdb kept only the in-frame ones, dropping some. The data contain roughly 280,000 clones, around 87% of them seen just once; the ten biggest clones take up about 3.5%. The sequenced material came from peripheral blood. The receptors here all came from a man in his late teens or twenties with active or convalescent COVID-19. CDR3s include the opening cysteine and the closing phenylalanine or tryptophan. A D gene is named only where the DNA matches it firmly. Rows may omit the clone size; those that give it use once, few, many or a size class.

J: TRBJ2-7; V: TRBV30; D: TRBD1; size: .; length: 14; DNA: TGTGCCTGGAGTGCTGGGACAGGGGTCTACGAGCAGTACTTC; CDR3: CAWSAGTGVYEQYF
J: TRBJ2-3; V: TRBV9; D: TRBD2; size: .; length: 18; DNA: TGTGCCAGCAGCGTATCTAGCGGGAGGGCCGGGGAAAGGGATACGCAGTATTTT; CDR3: CASSVSSGRAGERDTQYF
J: TRBJ2-1; V: TRBV3-1/TRBV3-2; D: TRBD2; size: .; length: 15; DNA: TGTGCCAGCAGCCCCGGACTAGCGGGAGACAATGAGCAGTTCTTC; CDR3: CASSPGLAGDNEQFF
J: TRBJ1-2; V: TRBV12-3/TRBV12-4; D: .; size: .; length: 13; DNA: TGTGCCAGCAGTTTAATCGACAGCTATGGCTACACCTTC; CDR3: CASSLIDSYGYTF
J: TRBJ2-1; V: TRBV27; D: .; size: .; length: 12; DNA: TGTGCCAGCAGTTTATACGGCGGGATAGCGTTCTTC; CDR3: CASSLYGGIAFF
J: TRBJ2-1; V: TRBV7-2; D: .; size: .; length: 15; DNA: TGTGCCAGCAGCTCGACTATTAGCTCCTACAATGAGCAGTTCTTC; CDR3: CASSSTISSYNEQFF
J: TRBJ2-7; V: TRBV6-5; D: .; size: .; length: 13; DNA: TGTGCCAGCAGCCTCAGGGGCTCCTACGAGCAGTACTTC; CDR3: CASSLRGSYEQYF
J: TRBJ1-5; V: TRBV10-3; D: TRBD1; size: .; length: 15; DNA: TGTGCCATCAGTGAGAAAGGGACAGGGGATCGGCCCCAGCATTTT; CDR3: CAISEKGTGDRPQHF
J: TRBJ2-7; V: TRBV3-1/TRBV3-2; D: .; size: .; length: 14; DNA: TGTGCCAGCAGCCAATTCCCCGTTCGCTACGAGCAGTACTTC; CDR3: CASSQFPVRYEQYF
J: TRBJ1-5; V: TRBV19; D: TRBD1; size: .; length: 13; DNA: TGTGCCACCTCGGGACAGCTAAATCAGCCCCAGCATTTT; CDR3: CATSGQLNQPQHF
J: TRBJ1-2; V: TRBV6-1; D: .; size: .; length: 15; DNA: TGTGCCAGCAGTGAAGCGACCCTTTACAGTCATGGCTACACCTTC; CDR3: CASSEATLYSHGYTF
J: TRBJ2-2; V: TRBV6-5; D: .; size: .; length: 13; DNA: TGTGCCAGCGGCCCGACTCTTCCCGGGGAGCTGTTTTTT; CDR3: CASGPTLPGELFF
J: TRBJ1-2; V: TRBV30; D: TRBD1; size: .; length: 13; DNA: TGTGCCTGGAGTGTACAGGGGTCTAGTGGCTACACCTTC; CDR3: CAWSVQGSSGYTF
J: TRBJ2-1; V: TRBV7-2; D: TRBD2; size: few; length: 14; DNA: TGTGCCAGCAGCTTTAGCGGGAGCAGGTATGAGCAGTTCTTC; CDR3: CASSFSGSRYEQFF
J: TRBJ1-2; V: TRBV30; D: .; size: .; length: 13; DNA: TGTGCCTGGGGTGCTCTCTTGGCGGGAGGCTACACCTTC; CDR3: CAWGALLAGGYTF
J: TRBJ1-2; V: TRBV11-2; D: TRBD1; size: .; length: 13; DNA: TGTGCCAGCAGACTGACAGGGGCCTCTGGCTACACCTTC; CDR3: CASRLTGASGYTF
J: TRBJ1-6; V: TRBV19; D: TRBD1; size: .; length: 16; DNA: TGTGCCAGTAGTGCCCACTACAGGGGGCTTAATTCACCCCTCCACTTT; CDR3: CASSAHYRGLNSPLHF
J: TRBJ1-4; V: TRBV9; D: .; size: .; length: 13; DNA: TGTGCCAGCAGCGGTACCCTCGGGGGAAAACTGTTTTTT; CDR3: CASSGTLGGKLFF
J: TRBJ2-3; V: TRBV20-1; D: .; size: .; length: 11; DNA: TGCAGTGCTCCCGCGGTAGATACGCAGTATTTT; CDR3: CSAPAVDTQYF
J: TRBJ2-1; V: TRBV5-8; D: TRBD2; size: .; length: 13; DNA: TGTGCCTGGGGAGGGAGGGTACACAATGAGCAGTTCTTC; CDR3: CAWGGRVHNEQFF